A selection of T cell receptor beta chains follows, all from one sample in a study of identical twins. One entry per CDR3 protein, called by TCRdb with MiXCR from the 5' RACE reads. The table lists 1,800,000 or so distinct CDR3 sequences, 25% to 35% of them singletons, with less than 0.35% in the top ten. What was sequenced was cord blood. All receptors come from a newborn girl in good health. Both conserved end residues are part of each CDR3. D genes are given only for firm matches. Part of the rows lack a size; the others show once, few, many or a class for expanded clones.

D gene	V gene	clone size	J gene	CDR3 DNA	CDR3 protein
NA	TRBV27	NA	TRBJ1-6	TGTGCCAGCAGTTTATATTGGCCCTACACCTATAATTCACCCCTCCACTTT	CASSLYWPYTYNSPLHF
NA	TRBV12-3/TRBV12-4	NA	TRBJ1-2	TGTGCCAGCAGCCCGGGGGGGGCGCTGGGCTACACCTTC	CASSPGGALGYTF
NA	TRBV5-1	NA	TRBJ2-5	TGCGCCAGCAGCTTGGAAGCAGGGCTGCTGTACCAAGAGACCCAGTACTTC	CASSLEAGLLYQETQYF
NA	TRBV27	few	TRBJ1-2	TGTGCCAGCAGTTTAAAGCAAGACTATGGCTACACCTTC	CASSLKQDYGYTF
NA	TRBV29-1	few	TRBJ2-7	TGCAGCGTTGCTAGCCTCTACAATGAGCAGTACTTC	CSVASLYNEQYF
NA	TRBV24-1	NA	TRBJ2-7	TGTGCCACCAGTGACCGGGACCGGGGCCTCTACGAGCAGTACTTC	CATSDRDRGLYEQYF
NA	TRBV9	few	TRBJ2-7	TGTGCCAGCAGCGTAGCGGGCGGGACCCCCTACGAGCAGTACTTC	CASSVAGGTPYEQYF
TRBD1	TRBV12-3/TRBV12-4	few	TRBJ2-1	TGTGCCAGCAGTTTATACGGGACAGGTAACAATGAGCAGTTCTTC	CASSLYGTGNNEQFF
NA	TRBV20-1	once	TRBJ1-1	TGCAGTGCTAGTTTGGGGAAGAGGACCGAAGCTTTCTTT	CSASLGKRTEAFF
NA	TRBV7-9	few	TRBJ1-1	TGTGCCAGCAGCTTTGAAGCACGACAGCTGAACACTGAAGCTTTCTTT	CASSFEARQLNTEAFF
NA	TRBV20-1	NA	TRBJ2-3	TGCAGTGCTAGCCCAACCAGAGATACGCAGTATTTT	CSASPTRDTQYF
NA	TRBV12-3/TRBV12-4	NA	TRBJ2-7	TGTGCCAGCAGTTTACTTTTACACTACAATGAGCAGTACTTC	CASSLLLHYNEQYF
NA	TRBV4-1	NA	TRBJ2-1	TGCGCCAGCAGCCGCGGCTTAAGAGGACGGGACTACAATGAGCAGTTCTTC	CASSRGLRGRDYNEQFF
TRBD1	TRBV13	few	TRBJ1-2	TGTGCCAGCAGCGCGATTCCGGGACAGGTCATGAACTATGGCTACACCTTC	CASSAIPGQVMNYGYTF
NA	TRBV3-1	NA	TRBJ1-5	TGTGCCAGCAGCCGGGGGGCCTCGGATAGCAATCAGCCCCAGCATTTT	CASSRGASDSNQPQHF
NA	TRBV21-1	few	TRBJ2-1	TGTGCCAGCAGCAAAGTTCCCCTTTCGGTTTCCACCTACAATGAGCAGTTCTTC	CASSKVPLSVSTYNEQFF
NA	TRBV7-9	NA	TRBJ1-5	TGTGCCAGCAGCTTAAGCGACGGCAATCAGCCCCAGCATTTT	CASSLSDGNQPQHF
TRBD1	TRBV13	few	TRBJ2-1	TGTGCCAGCAGCTTAGAGGGCCAGGGGGCAAGTACTGGGTACAATGAGCAGTTCTTC	CASSLEGQGASTGYNEQFF
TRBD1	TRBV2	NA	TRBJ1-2	TGTGCCAGCAGTGTTCTCGGACAGGGGGCTCTAAGTGGCTACACCTTC	CASSVLGQGALSGYTF
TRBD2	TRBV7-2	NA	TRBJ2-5	TGTGCCAGCAAAGAGCGGGGGCTAAACAATGAGCAGTACTTC	CASKERGLNNEQYF
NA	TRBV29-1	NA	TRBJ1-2	TGCAGCGTTGAGCCCGGGCAGTGGGGTGGCTACACCTTC	CSVEPGQWGGYTF
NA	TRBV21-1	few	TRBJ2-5	TGTGCCAGCAGCAAAGTCGAGGGGAAGGGAGAGACCCAGTACTTC	CASSKVEGKGETQYF
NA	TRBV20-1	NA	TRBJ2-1	TGCAGTGCTCCAAGGGGGAGGGACGAGCAGTTCTTC	CSAPRGRDEQFF
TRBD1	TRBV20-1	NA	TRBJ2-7	TGCAGTGCTAGAGAGACAGGGCGCTCCTACGAGCAGAACTTC	CSARETGRSYEQNF
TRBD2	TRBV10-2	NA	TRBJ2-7	TGCGCCAGCAAAAGGACTAGCGTCTCCTACGAGCAGTACTTC	CASKRTSVSYEQYF
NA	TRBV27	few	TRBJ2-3	TGTGCCAGCAGGGCTTTGGGGGGCACAGATACGCAGTATTTT	CASRALGGTDTQYF
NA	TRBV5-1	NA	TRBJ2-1	TGCGCCAGCAGTCATATCCCGGGGAGCTCCTACAATGAGCAGTTCTTC	CASSHIPGSSYNEQFF
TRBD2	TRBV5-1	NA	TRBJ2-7	TGCGCCAGCAGCTTGTGGCACCGACTAGCGAGCCGAGGTCCATTCTACGAGCAGTACTTC	CASSLWHRLASRGPFYEQYF
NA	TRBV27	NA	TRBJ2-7	TGTGCCAGCAGTTTACTAGGGGGGAGTATCTACGAGCAGTACTTC	CASSLLGGSIYEQYF
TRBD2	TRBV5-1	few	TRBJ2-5	TGCGCCAGCAGGCCCACCGGACTAGCTGACAATGAGCAGTACTTC	CASRPTGLADNEQYF
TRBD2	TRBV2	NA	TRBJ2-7	TGTGCCAGCAGTGAACGGCGGGAGTACTTCGAGCAGTACTTC	CASSERREYFEQYF
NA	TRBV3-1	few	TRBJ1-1	TGTGCCAGCAGCCATAGGACGAGGAACACTGAAGCTTTCTTT	CASSHRTRNTEAFF
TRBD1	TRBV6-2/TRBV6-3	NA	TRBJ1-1	TGTGCCAGCAGTTACTCCCAGGGGGCTGGTGAAGCTTTCTTT	CASSYSQGAGEAFF
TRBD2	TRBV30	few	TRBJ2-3	TGTGCCTGGAGGGGGGGAGGGAATTTGCAGTATTTT	CAWRGGGNLQYF
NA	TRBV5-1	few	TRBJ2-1	TGCGCCAGCAGCTTGGCGGCCGCTAGGAATGAGCAGTTCTTC	CASSLAAARNEQFF
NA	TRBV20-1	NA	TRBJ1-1	TGCAGTGCTAGTATGACGGTGAACACTGAAGCTTTCTTT	CSASMTVNTEAFF
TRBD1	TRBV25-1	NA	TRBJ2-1	TGTGCCAGCGGAGTTCGGACAGGGGTTAATGAGCAGTTCTTC	CASGVRTGVNEQFF